The clone carrying this T cell receptor (beta chain) was counted at least ten times. What it binds is not known. The V gene's germline CDR1 is SGHAT and CDR2 FQNNGV. CDR3 length: 14 amino acids. Deletions cut 5 bases from V and 6 bases from J, with 14 bases between. These data originate in a study of CD8 T cells in ankylosing spondylitis. Construction of TCR beta libraries was performed using quantitative 5'-RACE with molecular barcodes. Each CDR3 protein is one row after TCRdb ran MiXCR on the 5' RACE reads. This repertoire shows about 540,000 distinct CDR3 sequences, roughly an eighth found once; its top ten account for approximately 6.2%. General study points: Matched synovial fluid from ankylosing spondylitis patients was reported to be enriched for disease-linked clones. What appeared characteristic of ankylosing spondylitis blood was a TCR beta motif of under 10 highly homologous variants. Past research had described some motif variants in reactive arthritis synovial fluid and blood.

The sequenced sample was blood, either unsorted or a sorted T cell fraction (not recorded which). The receptor was isolated from a male donor with ankylosing spondylitis. The chain joins TRBV11-2 to TRBJ2-1; tentatively, D is TRBD1 (6 bases). CDR3 nucleotide sequence: TGTGCCAGCAGCATACCACAGGGTAGCAATGAGCAGTTCTTC. It translates to CASSIPQGSNEQFF.